This T cell receptor beta chain was identified during a study of CD8 T cells in ankylosing spondylitis. Study findings and constraints: About 8 highly homologous variants made up a TCR beta motif, and this motif appeared characteristic of ankylosing spondylitis blood. Those disease-linked clones were CD8+; they were also relatively rare in peripheral blood. Disease-linked clones reportedly showed significant enrichment in matched ankylosing spondylitis synovial fluid.

Each TCR beta library was made by quantitative 5'-RACE that incorporated molecular barcodes. One entry per CDR3 protein results from TCRdb running MiXCR on the 5' RACE reads. This sample yields about 140,000 distinct CDR3 sequences, of which 25% to 35% are seen a single time; 4.5% to 6% belongs to the top ten. The V end was cut by 3 bases, the J end by 7 bases, with 10 bases between. This CDR3 region has 14 residues. Per germline, CDR1 SGHVS and CDR2 FQNEAQ. This clonotype came up once. The antigen remains unidentified. The receptor was derived from a male donor with ankylosing spondylitis. What was sequenced was synovial fluid, either unsorted or a sorted T cell fraction (not recorded which). The chain carries TRBV7-8 and TRBJ1-6; D might be TRBD1 (5 bases). CDR3 amino acids: CASSFTGTNSPLHF. The DNA for the CDR3 is TGTGCCAGCAGCTTCACAGGAACCAATTCACCCCTCCACTTT.